Listed below are T cell receptor beta chains from one sample, sequenced in a study of blood T cell repertoires in COVID-19. TCRdb's copy holds only in-frame clones and misses some; the assay was immunoSEQ multiplex PCR. The top ten clones hold approximately 2.6% of a sample with a few hundred thousand clones, more than 90% of them seen once. The sequencing sample was made of peripheral blood. These receptors all come from a person aged 18 to 30 with COVID-19, enrolled during active disease. CDR3s include the opening cysteine and the closing phenylalanine or tryptophan. Each record gives: J gene, clone size, V gene, D gene, CDR3 DNA, CDR3 protein. D genes are given only for firm matches. Only some rows state a clone size, as once, few, many or a class for expanded clones.

j_gene: TRBJ2-5; abundance: NA; v_gene: TRBV4-1; d_gene: TRBD2; CDR3nt: TGCGCCAGCAGCCCGGGAGGGCTAGCGGGAGGTAAAGAGACCCAGTACTTC; CDR3aa: CASSPGGLAGGKETQYF
j_gene: TRBJ2-2; abundance: NA; v_gene: TRBV3-1/TRBV3-2; d_gene: NA; CDR3nt: TGTGCCAGCAGCCAAGAGAGGTGGGTGGGAGCCACCGGGGAGCTGTTTTTT; CDR3aa: CASSQERWVGATGELFF
j_gene: TRBJ1-1; abundance: NA; v_gene: TRBV4-1; d_gene: NA; CDR3nt: TGCGCCAGCAGCCAAGGACAGGTGCCTTCTGAAGCTTTCTTT; CDR3aa: CASSQGQVPSEAFF
j_gene: TRBJ2-1; abundance: NA; v_gene: TRBV5-4; d_gene: NA; CDR3nt: TGTGCCAGCATCGGGGGACTCTACAATGAGCAGTTCTTC; CDR3aa: CASIGGLYNEQFF
j_gene: TRBJ2-6; abundance: NA; v_gene: TRBV19; d_gene: TRBD1; CDR3nt: TGTGCCAGTAGTATTACGGGACAGGGGGCCTTCTCTGGGGCCAACGTCCTGACTTTC; CDR3aa: CASSITGQGAFSGANVLTF
j_gene: TRBJ1-2; abundance: NA; v_gene: TRBV9; d_gene: TRBD1; CDR3nt: TGTGCCAGCAGCGCCTGGACAGGGATTAACTATGGCTACACCTTC; CDR3aa: CASSAWTGINYGYTF
j_gene: TRBJ2-7; abundance: NA; v_gene: TRBV5-1; d_gene: NA; CDR3nt: TGCGCCAGCAGCTTGGTGGGACAAGCCTACGAGCAGTACTTC; CDR3aa: CASSLVGQAYEQYF
j_gene: TRBJ2-1; abundance: once; v_gene: TRBV10-2; d_gene: NA; CDR3nt: TGCGCCAGCAGTGGGGCTCGGGGTGGGAGATACAATGAGCAGTTCTTC; CDR3aa: CASSGARGGRYNEQFF
j_gene: TRBJ1-1; abundance: NA; v_gene: TRBV19; d_gene: TRBD1; CDR3nt: TGTGCCAGTAGTGCGGGGACAGGCCCCCCAACTTTCTTT; CDR3aa: CASSAGTGPPTFF
j_gene: TRBJ2-2; abundance: NA; v_gene: TRBV5-5; d_gene: NA; CDR3nt: TGTGCCAGCAGCCTCCCGACCGGGGAGCTGTTTTTT; CDR3aa: CASSLPTGELFF
j_gene: TRBJ2-5; abundance: NA; v_gene: TRBV6-5; d_gene: NA; CDR3nt: TGTGCCAGCTCCGAGAACGCGCTGGTGACCCAGTACTTC; CDR3aa: CASSENALVTQYF
j_gene: TRBJ2-1; abundance: NA; v_gene: TRBV19; d_gene: TRBD2; CDR3nt: TGTGCCAGTATTTCGACTAGCGGGAGCTCCTACAATGAGCAGTTCTTC; CDR3aa: CASISTSGSSYNEQFF